The 29 T cell receptor beta chains reported below all come from one sample, sequenced in a study of T cell responses to AZD1222 COVID-19 vaccine. Only in-frame clones appear in the TCRdb table, and some are missing; sequencing was by immunoSEQ multiplex PCR. The table has approximately 77,000 clones, roughly 85% seen once. The source was peripheral blood, collected 28 days after the second AZD1222 dose. Source of these receptors: an adult who received the AZD1222 COVID-19 vaccine.

CDR3 bases: TGTGCCAGCAGCCTAGTCTGGGGCCAAGAGACCCAGTACTTC. Translating gives CASSLVWGQETQYF. The rearrangement uses TRBV7-8 and TRBJ2-5; D gene ambiguous. CDR3 length equals 14 residues. Germline V gene data show CDR1 as SGHVS and CDR2 as FQNEAQ. Trimming took 5 bases from V and 1 from J, leaving 11 bases between them.

The chain joins TRBV7-3 to TRBJ2-1; TRBD2 is a possible D gene (6 bases). This CDR3 spans 16 amino acids. CDR1 is SGHTA and CDR2 is FQGTGA in the germline V gene. V lost 0 bases and J lost 5, with 14 bases in between. The CDR3 bases are TGTGCCAGCAGCTTAACGGCGACTAGTACCCACAATGAGCAGTTCTTC. This encodes CASSLTATSTHNEQFF.

The V call is TRBV28, the J call TRBJ2-1; TRBD1 matches at 10 bases. The CDR3 consists of 15 residues. Germline CDR1 reads MDHEN; CDR2 reads SYDVKM. V lost 6 bases, J lost 9 bases, and 11 bases stayed unmatched. CDR3 nucleotides: TGTGCCAGCAGCTTTCCGGGACAGGGGAACAGTGAGCAGTTCTTC. Protein product: CASSFPGQGNSEQFF.

V and J are TRBV24-1 and TRBJ2-1; D remains unclear. Germline values: CDR1 KGHDR, CDR2 SFDVKD. V was trimmed by 4 bases and J by 3 bases, leaving 12 bases between them. This CDR3 region has 15 residues. The CDR3 nucleotides read TGTGCCACCAGTGAAAGAAGGAACAGCTACAATGAGCAGTTCTTC. Its translation is CATSERRNSYNEQFF.

The V gene is TRBV6-5, the J gene TRBJ2-3, with D maybe TRBD1 (6 bases). From germline, CDR1 is MNHEY and CDR2 SVGAGI. V lost 0 bases to trimming and J lost 0 bases, with 10 bases between them. This CDR3 region has 16 residues. This CDR3 reads CASSYSTGTSTDTQYF. Here the CDR3 DNA reads TGTGCCAGCAGTTACTCGACAGGCACTAGCACAGATACGCAGTATTTT.

This chain connects TRBV7-2 to TRBJ2-2; D uncertain. Germline assignment: CDR1 SGHTA and CDR2 FQGNSA. The V and J ends lost 1 base and 6 bases respectively, with 6 bases between them. This CDR3 has 13 amino acids. CDR3 nucleotide sequence: TGTGCCAGCAGCTTAGTTCAAGCCGGGGAGCTGTTTTTT. This sequence encodes CASSLVQAGELFF.

J is TRBJ1-1 and V is TRBV24-1; the match to TRBD1 covers 9 bases. This CDR3 is built from 14 residues. Germline-derived CDR1 and CDR2 are KGHDR and SFDVKD. The V segment lost 7 bases and the J segment 3 bases; nucleotides outside the gene matches: 5. The CDR3 DNA follows: TGTGCCACCAGGGGACAGGGCCCGGACACTGAAGCTTTCTTT. This encodes CATRGQGPDTEAFF.

The chain joins TRBV4-1 to TRBJ1-4, with TRBD1 matching over 10 bases. Germline V gene data show CDR1 as MGHRA and CDR2 as YSYEKL. V gave up 0 bases and J gave up 1 base; unmatched junction bases: 2. The CDR3 sequence is 17 residues long. The CDR3 DNA reads as TGCGCCAGCAGCCAAGATGGACAGGGGGGAACTAATGAAAAACTGTTTTTT. Protein product: CASSQDGQGGTNEKLFF.

The V and J genes are TRBV28 and TRBJ2-7; D possibly uses TRBD1 or TRBD2 (5 bases each). The germline V and J ends were trimmed by 4 bases and 4 bases, with 17 bases remaining between them. CDR3 size: 15 residues. The V gene's germline CDR1 is MDHEN and CDR2 SYDVKM. Written as DNA, the CDR3 is TGTGCCAGCAGTTCACCGGGACCCATCGGGTACGAGCAGTACTTC. It translates to CASSSPGPIGYEQYF.

This chain connects TRBV5-5 to TRBJ2-3; 7 bases line up with TRBD2. V shed 6 bases and J 0 bases; nucleotides not matched to a gene: 7. CDR1 is SGHKS, CDR2 YYEKEE, per germline (reference sequence). The length of the CDR3 is 15 residues. The DNA for the CDR3 is TGTGCCAGCACCCTTGGGGGGGGTAGCACAGATACGCAGTATTTT. Its protein product is CASTLGGGSTDTQYF.

The V call is TRBV11-3, the J call TRBJ1-2, with D uncertain. The V end lost 0 bases, the J end lost 4 bases, and 6 bases lay between the germline ends. CDR1 is SGHNT, CDR2 YENEEA, per germline. The length of the CDR3 is 13 residues. The CDR3 loop reads CASSLDNRYGYTF. The CDR3 nucleotides are TGTGCCAGCAGCTTAGATAACCGCTATGGCTACACCTTC.

The V and J genes are TRBV3-1 (or the pseudogene TRBV3-2) and TRBJ1-4; 11 bases fit TRBD1. Looked up from germline, CDR1 is LGHDT and CDR2 is YNNKEL (reference sequence). This CDR3 is built from 17 residues. The V segment lost 2 bases and the J segment 3 bases; nucleotides outside the gene matches: 5. As DNA, the CDR3 is TGTGCCAGCAGCCAAAGGACAGGGGGCATTGCTAATGAAAAACTGTTTTTT. It translates to CASSQRTGGIANEKLFF.

This chain links TRBV6-5 with TRBJ2-7; the D is unclear. The CDR3 loop spans 14 amino acids. With 4 bases removed from V and 3 bases from J, the gap between germline ends came to 13 bases. Looked up from germline, CDR1 is MNHEY and CDR2 is SVGAGI. The CDR3 region is CASSSSFDGYEQYF. CDR3 nucleotide sequence: TGTGCCAGCAGTTCCTCATTTGACGGCTACGAGCAGTACTTC.

There are a few counts of this clone. The chain carries TRBV6-1 and TRBJ1-4; D remains unclear. V shed 1 base and J shed 9 bases, with 12 bases lying between them. The CDR3 extends over 14 amino acids. Germline V gives CDR1 MNHNS, CDR2 SASEGT. The CDR3 nucleotides read TGTGCCAGCAGTGAAGTCAGTGAGGGTAAAAAACTGTTTTTT. Residues: CASSEVSEGKKLFF.

This chain connects TRBV19 to TRBJ2-2; D ambiguous. The V gene's germline CDR1 is LNHDA and CDR2 SQIVND (reference sequence). V gave up 3 bases and J gave up 8 bases, with 7 bases separating them. The CDR3 has 12 amino acids. This chain's CDR3 is CASSMDMGELFF. The DNA of the CDR3 is TGTGCCAGTAGTATGGATATGGGGGAGCTGTTTTTT. The variable domain in full, completed from reference TRBV19 and TRBJ2-2, reads DGGITQSPKYLFRKEGQNVTLSCEQNLNHDAMYWYRQDPGQGLRLIYYSQIVNDFQKGDIAEGYSVSREKKESFPLTVTSAQKNPTAFYLCASSMDMGELFFGEGSRLTVL.

The V gene is TRBV7-9, the J gene TRBJ1-2; no firm D call. This CDR3 is 14 amino acids long. V was shortened by 5 bases and J by 2 bases, with 12 bases between the two germline ends. Germline CDR1 and CDR2: SEHNR and FQNEAQ (reference sequence). The CDR3 DNA reads as TGTGCCAGCAGCCCACAGAGGGAAAACTATGGCTACACCTTC. Its protein product is CASSPQRENYGYTF.

A remark on this clone: Other DNA sequences within the sample encode an identical CDR3. The genes are TRBV19 and TRBJ1-5; D perhaps matches TRBD1 (5 bases). Germline CDR1 and CDR2: LNHDA and SQIVND (reference sequence). V gave up 6 bases and J gave up 2 bases, with 5 bases separating them. CDR3 length: 12 residues. CDR3 nucleotide sequence: TGTGCCAGTAGGGGGGGCAATCAGCCCCAGCATTTT. It is translated as CASRGGNQPQHF.

The chain has TRBV30 and TRBJ1-3; D might be TRBD1 (5 bases). The V gene's germline CDR1 is GTSNPN and CDR2 SVGIG (reference sequence). The CDR3 sequence is 13 residues long. Trimming shortened V by 2 bases and J by 6 bases, and 11 bases separated the two germline ends. CDR3 in DNA: TGTGCCTGGAGTCGCGGGGGGGAAAACACCATATATTTT. Amino acids: CAWSRGGENTIYF.

The gene calls are TRBV28 and TRBJ1-1, with a tentative D call TRBD1 (6 bases). The CDR3 totals 12 residues. Trimming removed 11 bases at V and 1 base at J, with 11 bases between. The germline V gene encodes CDR1 MDHEN and CDR2 SYDVKM. The CDR3 spells CAGEGQNTEAFF. The CDR3 nucleotides read TGTGCCGGCGAGGGACAGAACACTGAAGCTTTCTTT.

The gene calls are TRBV5-1 and TRBJ1-1; 7 nucleotides line up with TRBD1. This CDR3 is 14 amino acids long. Germline lookup yields CDR1 SGHRS and CDR2 YFSETQ. V shed 2 bases and J 4 bases; nucleotides not matched to a gene: 5. This CDR3 reads CASSFLRDSTEAFF. CDR3 coding DNA: TGCGCCAGCAGCTTCCTTAGGGACAGCACTGAAGCTTTCTTT.

V usage is TRBV27 and J usage is TRBJ2-1, with 14 bases fitting TRBD2. Trimming at V came to 6 bases and at J to 10 bases, leaving 11 bases not matched to a gene. Per germline, CDR1 MNHEY and CDR2 SMNVEV (reference sequence). This CDR3 spans 16 amino acids. CDR3 residues: CASSYGTSGSLLEQFF. The CDR3 DNA sequence: TGTGCCAGCAGCTACGGGACTAGCGGGAGTTTGTTGGAGCAGTTCTTC.

This clone turned up a few times. The chain has TRBV7-6 and TRBJ2-7, with D possibly matching TRBD2 (7 bases). The V gene's germline CDR1 is SGHVS and CDR2 FNYEAQ. The CDR3 is 14 amino acids. The ends were cut back, 5 bases at V and 7 bases at J, with 18 bases in the middle. Here the CDR3 reads CASSPGGPAREQYF. CDR3 nucleotide sequence: TGTGCCAGCAGCCCCGGGGGGCCAGCTCGGGAGCAGTACTTC.

The rearrangement links TRBV28 to TRBJ1-1; unclear D gene. Trimming pared 8 bases from V and 0 bases from J, leaving 4 bases between. This CDR3 spans 11 amino acids. Germline loops: CDR1 MDHEN, CDR2 SYDVKM. The CDR3 coding sequence is TGTGCCAGCTCCGTGAACACTGAAGCTTTCTTT. Encoded protein: CASSVNTEAFF.

This chain joins TRBV9 and TRBJ2-5, with 7 bases identical to TRBD2. This CDR3 comprises 14 residues. V lost 0 bases to trimming and J lost 4 bases; unmatched junction nucleotides: 3. Germline V lookup: CDR1 SGDLS, CDR2 YYNGEE. This CDR3 reads CASSVGLAGETQYF. The CDR3 DNA reads as TGTGCCAGCAGCGTAGGACTAGCTGGAGAGACCCAGTACTTC.

This chain connects TRBV4-1 to TRBJ1-2, with no clear D. The CDR3 is 16 residues long. Germline V CDR1 and CDR2: MGHRA, YSYEKL. V was cut by 0 bases and J by 0 bases, with 11 bases left in between. DNA of the CDR3: TGCGCCAGCAGCCAAGATACTACAAGACCTAACTATGGCTACACCTTC. This codes for CASSQDTTRPNYGYTF.

The rearrangement links TRBV9 to TRBJ2-5, with TRBD1 matching 9 bases. V lost 0 bases and J lost 4; bases outside the gene matches: 4. CDR1 and CDR2 from the germline V gene are SGDLS and YYNGEE. The CDR3 length is 15 residues. CDR3 region: CASSVAPTGGETQYF. The CDR3 DNA reads as TGTGCCAGCAGCGTAGCCCCGACAGGGGGAGAGACCCAGTACTTC.

This chain connects TRBV27 to TRBJ2-2, with TRBD1 matching over 8 bases. The CDR3 spans 15 residues. In germline, CDR1 is MNHEY, CDR2 SMNVEV (reference sequence). V was clipped by 2 bases and J by 4 bases; unmatched bases: 3. CDR3 in amino acids: CASSLGQGVTGELFF. CDR3 DNA: TGTGCCAGCAGTTTAGGACAGGGCGTCACCGGGGAGCTGTTTTTT.

V is TRBV9 and J is TRBJ1-1, with 8 bases aligning to TRBD1. V shed 0 bases and J 3 bases; nucleotides not matched to a gene: 7. Germline V gene sequence: CDR1 SGDLS, CDR2 YYNGEE. The CDR3 contains 16 residues. In DNA, the CDR3 is TGTGCCAGCAGCGTAGGGACAGGGAGTTTGGACACTGAAGCTTTCTTT. It encodes CASSVGTGSLDTEAFF. The whole variable domain, remainder taken from reference TRBV9 and TRBJ1-1, is DSGVTQTPKHLITATGQRVTLRCSPRSGDLSVYWYQQSLDQGLQFLIQYYNGEERAKGNILERFSAQQFPDLHSELNLSSLELGDSALYFCASSVGTGSLDTEAFFGQGTRLTVV.

V is TRBV7-9 and J is TRBJ2-3; 11 bases agree with TRBD2. This CDR3 has 15 amino acids. Germline V CDR1 and CDR2: SEHNR, FQNEAQ (reference sequence). Losses at the gene ends were 4 bases for V and 6 bases for J; bases not matched to a gene: 6. The CDR3 spells CASSYTSGSADTQYF. CDR3 coding DNA: TGTGCCAGCAGCTACACTAGCGGGAGTGCCGATACGCAGTATTTT. The entire variable domain, with the rest obtained from reference TRBV7-9 and TRBJ2-3, is as follows: DTGVSQNPRHKITKRGQNVTFRCDPISEHNRLYWYRQTLGQGPEFLTYFQNEAQLEKSRLLSDRFSAERPKGSFSTLEIQRTEQGDSAMYLCASSYTSGSADTQYFGPGTRLTVL.